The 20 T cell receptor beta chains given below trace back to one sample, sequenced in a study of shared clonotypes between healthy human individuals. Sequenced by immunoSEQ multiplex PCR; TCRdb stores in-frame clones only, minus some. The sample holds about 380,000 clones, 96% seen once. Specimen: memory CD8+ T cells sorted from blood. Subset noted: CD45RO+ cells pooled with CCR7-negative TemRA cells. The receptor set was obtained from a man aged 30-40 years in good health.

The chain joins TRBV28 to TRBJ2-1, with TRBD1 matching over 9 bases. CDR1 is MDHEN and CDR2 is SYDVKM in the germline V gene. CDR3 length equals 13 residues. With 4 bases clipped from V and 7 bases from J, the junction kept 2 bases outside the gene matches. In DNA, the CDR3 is TGTGCCAGCAGTTACAGGGGGCTAAATGAGCAGTTCTTC. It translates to CASSYRGLNEQFF.

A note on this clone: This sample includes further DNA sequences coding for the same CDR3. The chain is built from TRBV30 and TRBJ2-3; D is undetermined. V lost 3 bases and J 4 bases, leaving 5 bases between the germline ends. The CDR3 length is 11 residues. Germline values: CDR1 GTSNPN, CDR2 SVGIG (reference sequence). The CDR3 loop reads CAWSVSDTQYF. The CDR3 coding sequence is TGTGCCTGGAGCGTCTCAGATACGCAGTATTTT.

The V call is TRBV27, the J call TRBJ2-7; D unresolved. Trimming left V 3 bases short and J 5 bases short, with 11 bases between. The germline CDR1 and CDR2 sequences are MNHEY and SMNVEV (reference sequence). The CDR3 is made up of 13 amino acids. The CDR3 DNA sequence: TGTGCCAGCAGTTTGATCCGGTCTCACGAGCAGTACTTC. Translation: CASSLIRSHEQYF.

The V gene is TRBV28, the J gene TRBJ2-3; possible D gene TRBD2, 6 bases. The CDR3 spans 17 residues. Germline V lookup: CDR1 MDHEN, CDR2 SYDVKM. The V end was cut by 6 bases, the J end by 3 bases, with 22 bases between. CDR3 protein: CASSISRGGRGTDTQYF. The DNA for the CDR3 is TGTGCCAGCAGCATAAGCCGGGGAGGACGGGGAACAGATACGCAGTATTTT.

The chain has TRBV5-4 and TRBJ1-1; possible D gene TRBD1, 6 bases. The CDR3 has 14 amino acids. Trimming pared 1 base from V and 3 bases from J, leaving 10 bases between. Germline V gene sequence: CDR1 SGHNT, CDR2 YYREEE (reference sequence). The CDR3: CASSLTGLDTEAFF. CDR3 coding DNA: TGTGCCAGCAGCTTGACAGGGCTGGACACTGAAGCTTTCTTT.

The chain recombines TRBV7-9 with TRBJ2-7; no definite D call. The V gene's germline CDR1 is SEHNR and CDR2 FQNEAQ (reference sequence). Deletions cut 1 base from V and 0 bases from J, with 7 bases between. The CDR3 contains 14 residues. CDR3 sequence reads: CASSLGSFSYEQYF. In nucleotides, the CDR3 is TGTGCCAGCAGCTTAGGAAGTTTCTCCTACGAGCAGTACTTC.

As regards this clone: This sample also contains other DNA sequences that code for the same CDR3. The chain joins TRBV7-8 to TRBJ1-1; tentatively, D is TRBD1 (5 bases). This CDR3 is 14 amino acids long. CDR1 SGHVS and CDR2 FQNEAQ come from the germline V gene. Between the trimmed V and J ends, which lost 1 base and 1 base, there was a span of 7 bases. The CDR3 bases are TGTGCCAGCAGCTTAGGGGGCGCGAACACTGAAGCTTTCTTT. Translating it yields CASSLGGANTEAFF.

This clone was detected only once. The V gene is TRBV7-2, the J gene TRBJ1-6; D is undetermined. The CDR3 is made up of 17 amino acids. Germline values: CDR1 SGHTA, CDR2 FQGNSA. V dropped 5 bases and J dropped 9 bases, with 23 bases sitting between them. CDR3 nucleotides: TGTGCCAGCAGCCGCTTATATCCCGCAGGCGAACGTTCACCCCTCCACTTT. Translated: CASSRLYPAGERSPLHF.

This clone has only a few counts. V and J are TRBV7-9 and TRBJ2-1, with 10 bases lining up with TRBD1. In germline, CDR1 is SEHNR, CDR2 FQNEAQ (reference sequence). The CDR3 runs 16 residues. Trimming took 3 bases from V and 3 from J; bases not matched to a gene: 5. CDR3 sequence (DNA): TGTGCCAGCAGCTTTTCCGGGACAGGGGTCTACAATGAGCAGTTCTTC. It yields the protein CASSFSGTGVYNEQFF.

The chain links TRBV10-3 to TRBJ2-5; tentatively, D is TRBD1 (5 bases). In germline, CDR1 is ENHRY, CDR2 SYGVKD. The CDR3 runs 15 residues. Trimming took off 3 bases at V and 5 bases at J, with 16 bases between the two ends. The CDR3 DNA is TGTGCCATCAGTGATCAGGCAGGGCGTGGGGAGACCCAGTACTTC. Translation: CAISDQAGRGETQYF.

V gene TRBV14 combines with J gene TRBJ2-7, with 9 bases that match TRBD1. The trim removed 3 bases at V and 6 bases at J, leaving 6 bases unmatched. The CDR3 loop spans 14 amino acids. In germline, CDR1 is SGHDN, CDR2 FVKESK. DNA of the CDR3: TGTGCCAGCAGCCAGGACAGGGGTGTGTCCGAGCAGTACTTC. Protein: CASSQDRGVSEQYF.

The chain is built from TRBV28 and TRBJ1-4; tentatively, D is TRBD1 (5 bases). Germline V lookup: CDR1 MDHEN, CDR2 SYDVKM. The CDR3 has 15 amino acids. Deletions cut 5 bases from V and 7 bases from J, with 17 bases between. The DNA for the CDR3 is TGTGCCAGCAGTCTGTCTTCAGGGTTGGTTGAAAAACTGTTTTTT. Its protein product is CASSLSSGLVEKLFF. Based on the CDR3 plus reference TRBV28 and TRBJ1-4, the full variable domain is DVKVTQSSRYLVKRTGEKVFLECVQDMDHENMFWYRQDPGLGLRLIYFSYDVKMKEKGDIPEGYSVSREKKERFSLILESASTNQTSMYLCASSLSSGLVEKLFFGSGTQLSVL.

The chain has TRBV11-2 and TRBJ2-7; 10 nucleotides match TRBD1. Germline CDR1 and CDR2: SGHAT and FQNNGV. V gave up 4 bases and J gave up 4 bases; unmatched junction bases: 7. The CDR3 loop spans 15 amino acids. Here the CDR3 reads CASSSTPGQGYEQYF. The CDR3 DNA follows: TGTGCCAGCAGCTCGACGCCGGGACAGGGGTACGAGCAGTACTTC.

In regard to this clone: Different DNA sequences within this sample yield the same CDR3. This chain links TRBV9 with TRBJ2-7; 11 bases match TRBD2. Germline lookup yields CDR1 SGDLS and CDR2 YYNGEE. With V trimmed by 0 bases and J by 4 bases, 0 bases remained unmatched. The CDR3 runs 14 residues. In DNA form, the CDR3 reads TGTGCCAGCAGCGTAGGGACTAGCGGGTACGAGCAGTACTTC. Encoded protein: CASSVGTSGYEQYF. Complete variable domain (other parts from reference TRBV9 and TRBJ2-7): DSGVTQTPKHLITATGQRVTLRCSPRSGDLSVYWYQQSLDQGLQFLIQYYNGEERAKGNILERFSAQQFPDLHSELNLSSLELGDSALYFCASSVGTSGYEQYFGPGTRLTVT.

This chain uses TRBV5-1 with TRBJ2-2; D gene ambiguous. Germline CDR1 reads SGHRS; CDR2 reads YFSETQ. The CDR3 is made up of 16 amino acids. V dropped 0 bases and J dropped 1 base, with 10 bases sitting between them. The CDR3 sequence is CASSLAVLWNTGELFF. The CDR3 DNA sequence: TGCGCCAGCAGCTTGGCGGTTCTTTGGAACACCGGGGAGCTGTTTTTT.

CDR3 sequence (DNA): TGTGCCAGCAGTCCCCGGTATGGGGATAGCAATCAGCCCCAGCATTTT. Its protein product is CASSPRYGDSNQPQHF. The rearrangement links TRBV27 to TRBJ1-5; D is uncertain. V was shortened by 5 bases and J by 0 bases, with 14 bases between the two germline ends. The germline V gene has CDR1 MNHEY and CDR2 SMNVEV (reference sequence). CDR3 length: 16 amino acids.

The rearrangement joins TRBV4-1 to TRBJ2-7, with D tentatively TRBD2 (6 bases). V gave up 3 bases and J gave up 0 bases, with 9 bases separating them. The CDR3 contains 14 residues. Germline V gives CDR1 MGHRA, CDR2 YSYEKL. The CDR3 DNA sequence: TGCGCCAGCAGCCACGTCGGGAGCTCCTACGAGCAGTACTTC. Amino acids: CASSHVGSSYEQYF.

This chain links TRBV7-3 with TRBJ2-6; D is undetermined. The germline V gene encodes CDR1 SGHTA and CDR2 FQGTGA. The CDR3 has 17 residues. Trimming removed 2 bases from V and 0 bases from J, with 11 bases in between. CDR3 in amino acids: CASSLLPMSSGANVLTF. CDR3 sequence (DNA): TGTGCCAGCAGCTTACTCCCCATGAGCTCTGGGGCCAACGTCCTGACTTTC.

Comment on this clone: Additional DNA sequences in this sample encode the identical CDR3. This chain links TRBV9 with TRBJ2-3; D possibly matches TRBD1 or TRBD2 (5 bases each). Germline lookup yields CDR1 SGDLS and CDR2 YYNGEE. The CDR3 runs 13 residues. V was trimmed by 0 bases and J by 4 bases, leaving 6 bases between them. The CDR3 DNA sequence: TGTGCCAGCAGCGTAGGAGGGGCAGATACGCAGTATTTT. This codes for CASSVGGADTQYF.

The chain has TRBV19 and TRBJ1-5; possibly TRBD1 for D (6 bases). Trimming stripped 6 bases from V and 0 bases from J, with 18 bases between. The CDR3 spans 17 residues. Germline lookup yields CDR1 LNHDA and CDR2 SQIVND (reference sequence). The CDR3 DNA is TGTGCCAGTAGCCCCGGGGGCAGGGGAGGTAGCAATCAGCCCCAGCATTTT. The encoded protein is CASSPGGRGGSNQPQHF.